This T cell receptor beta chain was identified during a study of T cell changes during pregnancy in multiple sclerosis (dated by TCRdb to between 2019 and 2020). About the investigation overall: In women with multiple sclerosis, the researchers looked at how the T cell repertoire shifted as pregnancy progressed.

As encoded in the germline V gene, CDR1 is MNHEY while CDR2 is SVGAGI. Taken from cysteine to phenylalanine, the CDR3 has 16 residues. Here the CDR3 DNA is all that survives: 48 bases in frame from base 1. Unmatched junction bases come to 8, with V trimmed by 4 bases and J by 0 bases. A remark on this clone: Its target antigen remains unknown. No qualities accompany the bases; no much larger clone lies one base away.

The receptor library was made with the immunoSEQ multiplex PCR assay. TCRdb stores this immuneACCESS table with in-frame sequences only. Part of the clones is absent; in the studies checked, under half of the shortfall reflects unresolved V genes, and no reason is known for the rest. This sample comprises around 130,000 clones, under 95% of them detected only once. The biggest ten clones account for less than 7.5% of the sample. The chain joins TRBV6-5 to TRBJ2-7; TRBD2 lines up with 8 middle nucleotides. The input for sequencing was peripheral blood, taken before pregnancy. The receptor was isolated from a female donor with multiple sclerosis, enrolled in a pregnancy study. CDR3 region: CASSSQAGALSYEQYF. The bases are TGTGCCAGCAGTTCCCAAGCGGGAGCGCTCTCCTACGAGCAGTACTTC.